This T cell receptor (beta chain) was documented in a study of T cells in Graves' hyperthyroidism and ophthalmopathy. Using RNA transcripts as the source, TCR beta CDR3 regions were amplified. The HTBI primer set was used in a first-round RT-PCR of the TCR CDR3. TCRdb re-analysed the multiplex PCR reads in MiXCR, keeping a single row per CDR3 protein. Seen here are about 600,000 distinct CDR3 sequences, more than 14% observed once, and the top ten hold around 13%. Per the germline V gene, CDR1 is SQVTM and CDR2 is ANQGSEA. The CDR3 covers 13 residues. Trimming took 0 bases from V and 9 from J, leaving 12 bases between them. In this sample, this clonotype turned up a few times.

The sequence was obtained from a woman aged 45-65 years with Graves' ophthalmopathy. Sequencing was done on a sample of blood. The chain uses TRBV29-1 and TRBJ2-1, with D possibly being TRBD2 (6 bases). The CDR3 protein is CSVEDLTRTEQFF. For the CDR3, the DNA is TGCAGCGTTGAAGATCTGACTAGAACTGAGCAGTTCTTC.